This T cell receptor beta chain was obtained from a study of T-cell memory formation after mild COVID-19. This clonotype has just a few counts. TCRdb re-called the 5' RACE reads with MiXCR, one entry per CDR3 protein. The profile shows 190,000 or so distinct CDR3 sequences, roughly a tenth of them singletons. The sequence derives from a man between 18 and 35 years old who had mild COVID-19 (a few samples of this study predate the infection). Cell type and time point are not known. Sequences were obtained from PBMCs or a T cell subset sorted from them (not recorded which).

The CDR3 here is CASSPLAGGTETQYF. CDR3 bases: TGTGCCAGCAGTCCCTTAGCGGGGGGGACAGAGACCCAGTACTTC. The gene calls are TRBV12-3 or TRBV12-4 and TRBJ2-5; TRBD2 aligns across 11 bases. This CDR3 is 15 amino acids long. Losses at the gene ends were 5 bases for V and 4 bases for J; bases not matched to a gene: 6.